The clone carrying this T cell receptor (beta chain) was seen a few times. The antigen remains unidentified. This CDR3 is 13 amino acids long. CDR1 is SGHAT and CDR2 is FQNNGV in the germline V gene. The V end was cut by 5 bases, the J end by 9 bases, with 11 bases between. These data belong to a study of CD8 T cells in ankylosing spondylitis. Findings and limits, study-wide: Some motif variants were previously reported in reactive arthritis synovial fluid and blood. Disease-linked clones reportedly concentrated significantly in matched ankylosing spondylitis synovial fluid. A TCR beta motif of under 10 highly homologous variants appeared characteristic of ankylosing spondylitis blood.

TCRdb re-called the 5' RACE reads through MiXCR, storing one row per CDR3 protein. The sample carries some 270,000 distinct CDR3 sequences, more than 25% recorded once. The rearrangement joins TRBV11-2 to TRBJ1-6, with no clear D. Specimen: blood, either unsorted or a sorted T cell fraction (not recorded which). The TCR sequence derives from a male donor with ankylosing spondylitis or in good health (not recorded which). The CDR3 loop is CASSPTNSSPLHF. The DNA of the CDR3 is TGTGCCAGCAGCCCTACGAACAGTTCACCCCTCCACTTT.